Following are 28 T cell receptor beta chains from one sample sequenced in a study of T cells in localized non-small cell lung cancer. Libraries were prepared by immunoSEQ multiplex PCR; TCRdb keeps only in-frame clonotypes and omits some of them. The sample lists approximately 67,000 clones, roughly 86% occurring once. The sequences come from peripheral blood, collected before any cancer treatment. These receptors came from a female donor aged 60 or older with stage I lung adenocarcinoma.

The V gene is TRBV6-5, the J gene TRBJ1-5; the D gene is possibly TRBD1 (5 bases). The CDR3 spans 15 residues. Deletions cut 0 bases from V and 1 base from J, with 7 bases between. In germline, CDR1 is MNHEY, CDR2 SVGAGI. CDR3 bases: TGTGCCAGCAGTTACTCTTGGGGGAGCAATCAGCCCCAGCATTTT. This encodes CASSYSWGSNQPQHF.

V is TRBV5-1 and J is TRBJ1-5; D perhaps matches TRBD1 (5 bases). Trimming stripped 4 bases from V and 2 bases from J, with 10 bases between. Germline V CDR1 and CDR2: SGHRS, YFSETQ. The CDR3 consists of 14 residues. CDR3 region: CASSEGLGNQPQHF. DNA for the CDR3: TGCGCCAGCAGCGAGGGGTTGGGCAATCAGCCCCAGCATTTT. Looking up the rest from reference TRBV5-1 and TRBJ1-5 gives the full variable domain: KAGVTQTPRYLIKTRGQQVTLSCSPISGHRSVSWYQQTPGQGLQFLFEYFSETQRNKGNFPGRFSGRQFSNSRSEMNVSTLELGDSALYLCASSEGLGNQPQHFGDGTRLSIL.

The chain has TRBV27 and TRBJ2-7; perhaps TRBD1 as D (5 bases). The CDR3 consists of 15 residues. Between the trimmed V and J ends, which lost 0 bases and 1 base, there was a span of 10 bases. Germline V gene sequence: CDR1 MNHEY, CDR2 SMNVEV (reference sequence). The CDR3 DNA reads TGTGCCAGCAGTTTATCCGCAGGGATGTCCTACGAGCAGTACTTC. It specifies CASSLSAGMSYEQYF.

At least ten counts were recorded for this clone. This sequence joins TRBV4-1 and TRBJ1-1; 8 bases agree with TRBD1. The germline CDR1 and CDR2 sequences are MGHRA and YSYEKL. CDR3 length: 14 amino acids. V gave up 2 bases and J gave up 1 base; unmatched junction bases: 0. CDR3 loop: CASSQTGGNTEAFF. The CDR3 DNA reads TGCGCCAGCAGCCAAACAGGGGGGAACACTGAAGCTTTCTTT.

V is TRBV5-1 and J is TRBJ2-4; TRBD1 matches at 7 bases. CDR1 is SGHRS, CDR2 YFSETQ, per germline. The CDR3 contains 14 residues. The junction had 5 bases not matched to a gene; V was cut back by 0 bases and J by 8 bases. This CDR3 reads CASSLGDRVHIQYF. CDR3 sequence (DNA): TGCGCCAGCAGCTTGGGAGACAGGGTACACATTCAGTACTTC.

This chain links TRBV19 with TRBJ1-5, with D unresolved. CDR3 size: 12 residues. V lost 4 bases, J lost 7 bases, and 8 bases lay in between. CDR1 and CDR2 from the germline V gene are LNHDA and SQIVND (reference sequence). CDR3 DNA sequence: TGTGCCAGTAGTACGAAGGACCAGCCCCAGCATTTT. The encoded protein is CASSTKDQPQHF.

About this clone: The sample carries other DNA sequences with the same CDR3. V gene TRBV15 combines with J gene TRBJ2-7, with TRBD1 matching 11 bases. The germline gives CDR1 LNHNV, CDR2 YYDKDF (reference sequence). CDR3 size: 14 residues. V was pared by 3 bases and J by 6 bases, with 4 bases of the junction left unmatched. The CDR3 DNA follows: TGTGCCACCAGCAGGGACAGGGGGCACGGCGAGCAGTACTTC. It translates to CATSRDRGHGEQYF.

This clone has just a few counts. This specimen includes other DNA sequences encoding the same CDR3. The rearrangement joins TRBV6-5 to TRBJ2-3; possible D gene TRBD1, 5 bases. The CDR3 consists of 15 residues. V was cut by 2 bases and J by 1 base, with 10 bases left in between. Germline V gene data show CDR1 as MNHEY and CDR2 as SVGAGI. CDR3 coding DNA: TGTGCCAGCAGTTACCGAGGACATGGCACAGATACGCAGTATTTT. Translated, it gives CASSYRGHGTDTQYF.

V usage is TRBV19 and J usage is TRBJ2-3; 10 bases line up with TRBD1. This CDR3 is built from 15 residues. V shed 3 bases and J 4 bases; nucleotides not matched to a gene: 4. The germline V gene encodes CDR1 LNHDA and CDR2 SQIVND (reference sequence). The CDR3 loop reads CASSIQGQGPDTQYF. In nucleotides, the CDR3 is TGTGCCAGTAGTATCCAGGGACAGGGGCCAGATACGCAGTATTTT.

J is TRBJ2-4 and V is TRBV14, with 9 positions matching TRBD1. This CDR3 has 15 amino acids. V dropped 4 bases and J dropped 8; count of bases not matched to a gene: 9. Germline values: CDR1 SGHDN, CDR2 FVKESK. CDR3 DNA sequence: TGTGCCAGCAGCCCAACAGACAGGGGGGAGGACATTCAGTACTTC. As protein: CASSPTDRGEDIQYF.

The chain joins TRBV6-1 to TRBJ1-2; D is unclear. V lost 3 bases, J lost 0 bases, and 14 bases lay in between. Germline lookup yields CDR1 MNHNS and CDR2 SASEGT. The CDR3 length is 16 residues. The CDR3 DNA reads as TGTGCCAGCAGTGATTTTGAGCGAGCCACTAACTATGGCTACACCTTC. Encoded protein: CASSDFERATNYGYTF.

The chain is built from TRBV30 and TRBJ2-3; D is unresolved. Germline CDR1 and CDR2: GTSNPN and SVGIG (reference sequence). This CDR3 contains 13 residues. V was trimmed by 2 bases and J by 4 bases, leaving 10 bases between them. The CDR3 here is CAWSNPGPDTQYF. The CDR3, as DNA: TGTGCCTGGAGTAACCCGGGCCCAGATACGCAGTATTTT.

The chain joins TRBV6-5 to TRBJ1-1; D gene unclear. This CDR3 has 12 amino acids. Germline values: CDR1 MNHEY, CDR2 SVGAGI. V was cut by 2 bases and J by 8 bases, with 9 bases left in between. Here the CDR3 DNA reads TGTGCCAGCAGTTACCTCGGCTACGAAGCTTTCTTT. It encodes CASSYLGYEAFF.

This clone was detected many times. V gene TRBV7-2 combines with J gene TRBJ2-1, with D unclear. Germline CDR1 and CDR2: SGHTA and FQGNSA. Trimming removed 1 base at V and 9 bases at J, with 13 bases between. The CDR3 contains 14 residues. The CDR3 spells CASSLESASLEQFF. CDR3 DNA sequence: TGTGCCAGCAGCTTAGAGTCCGCGAGTCTTGAGCAGTTCTTC.

CDR3 bases: TGTGCCAGTAGTACGACAGGGGTCTATGGCTACACCTTC. Its translation is CASSTTGVYGYTF. The chain joins TRBV19 to TRBJ1-2; TRBD1 matches at 8 bases. V was clipped by 4 bases and J by 4 bases; unmatched bases: 2. CDR3 length equals 13 residues. Germline values: CDR1 LNHDA, CDR2 SQIVND (reference sequence).

CDR3 sequence: CASSVGWTGENTIYF. The CDR3 DNA reads TGTGCCAGCAGCGTGGGGTGGACAGGGGAAAACACCATATATTTT. The V gene is TRBV9, the J gene TRBJ1-3; TRBD1 agrees at 9 bases. CDR3 length equals 15 residues. Per the germline V gene, CDR1 is SGDLS and CDR2 is YYNGEE. Trimming took 2 bases from V and 6 from J; bases not matched to a gene: 6. Supplemented by reference TRBV9 and TRBJ1-3, the full variable domain reads DSGVTQTPKHLITATGQRVTLRCSPRSGDLSVYWYQQSLDQGLQFLIQYYNGEERAKGNILERFSAQQFPDLHSELNLSSLELGDSALYFCASSVGWTGENTIYFGEGSWLTVV.

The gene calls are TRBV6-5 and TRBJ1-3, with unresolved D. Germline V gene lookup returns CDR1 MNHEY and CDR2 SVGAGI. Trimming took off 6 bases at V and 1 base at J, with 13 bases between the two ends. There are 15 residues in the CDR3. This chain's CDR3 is CASSQSGLSGNTIYF. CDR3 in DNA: TGTGCCAGCAGCCAATCGGGCCTTTCTGGAAACACCATATATTTT.

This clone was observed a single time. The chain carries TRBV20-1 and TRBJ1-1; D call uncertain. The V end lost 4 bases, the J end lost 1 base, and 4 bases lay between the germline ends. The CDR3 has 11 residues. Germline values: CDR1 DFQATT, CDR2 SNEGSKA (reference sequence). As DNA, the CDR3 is TGCAGTGCTAAGTGGAACACTGAAGCTTTCTTT. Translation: CSAKWNTEAFF.

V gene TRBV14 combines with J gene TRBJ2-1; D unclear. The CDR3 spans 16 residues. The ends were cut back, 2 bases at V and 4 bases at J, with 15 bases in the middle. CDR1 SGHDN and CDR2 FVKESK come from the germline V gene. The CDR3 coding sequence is TGTGCCAGCAGCCAATTAAAAGCCGGCTGGTACAATGAGCAGTTCTTC. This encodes CASSQLKAGWYNEQFF. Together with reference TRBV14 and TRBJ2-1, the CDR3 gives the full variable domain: EAGVTQFPSHSVIEKGQTVTLRCDPISGHDNLYWYRRVMGKEIKFLLHFVKESKQDESGMPNNRFLAERTGGTYSTLKVQPAELEDSGVYFCASSQLKAGWYNEQFFGPGTRLTVL.

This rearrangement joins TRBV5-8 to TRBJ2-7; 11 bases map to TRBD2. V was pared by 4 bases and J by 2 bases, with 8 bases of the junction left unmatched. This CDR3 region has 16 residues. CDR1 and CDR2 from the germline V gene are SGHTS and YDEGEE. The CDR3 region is CASSVTGTSGTYEQYF. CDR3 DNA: TGTGCCAGCAGCGTTACCGGGACTAGCGGAACCTACGAGCAGTACTTC.

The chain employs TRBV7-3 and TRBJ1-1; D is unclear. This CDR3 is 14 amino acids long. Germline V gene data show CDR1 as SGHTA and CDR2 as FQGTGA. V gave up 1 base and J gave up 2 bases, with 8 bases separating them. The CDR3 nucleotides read TGTGCCAGCAGCTTAAGGGGTCCCAACACTGAAGCTTTCTTT. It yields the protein CASSLRGPNTEAFF.

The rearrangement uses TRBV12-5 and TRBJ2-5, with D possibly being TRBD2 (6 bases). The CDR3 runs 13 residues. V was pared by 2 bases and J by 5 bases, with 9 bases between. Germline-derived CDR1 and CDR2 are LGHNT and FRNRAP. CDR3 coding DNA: TGTGCTAGTGGTTTGTGGAGGGCCGAGACCCAGTACTTC. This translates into CASGLWRAETQYF.

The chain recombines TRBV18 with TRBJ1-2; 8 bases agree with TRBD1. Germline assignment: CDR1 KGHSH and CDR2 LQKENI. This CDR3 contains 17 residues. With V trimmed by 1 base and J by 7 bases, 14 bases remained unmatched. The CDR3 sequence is CASSPLPGTGSRGGYTF. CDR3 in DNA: TGTGCCAGCTCACCACTACCCGGGACAGGTTCTCGGGGTGGCTACACCTTC.

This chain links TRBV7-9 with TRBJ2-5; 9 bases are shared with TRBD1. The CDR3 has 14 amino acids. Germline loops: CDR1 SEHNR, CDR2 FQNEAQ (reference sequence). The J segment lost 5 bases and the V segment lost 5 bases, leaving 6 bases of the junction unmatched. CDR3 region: CASSRTGVGETQYF. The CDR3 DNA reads TGTGCCAGCAGCCGGACAGGGGTGGGCGAGACCCAGTACTTC.

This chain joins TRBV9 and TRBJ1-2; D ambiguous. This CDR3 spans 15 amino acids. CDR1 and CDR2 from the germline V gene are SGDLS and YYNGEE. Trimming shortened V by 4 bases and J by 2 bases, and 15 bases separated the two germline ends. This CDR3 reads CASSQPGRTNYGYTF. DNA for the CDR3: TGTGCCAGCAGCCAACCCGGACGGACCAACTATGGCTACACCTTC.

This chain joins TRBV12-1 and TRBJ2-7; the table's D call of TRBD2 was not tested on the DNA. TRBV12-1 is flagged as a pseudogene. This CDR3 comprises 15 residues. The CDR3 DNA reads TGTGCCAGCAGCGAACTAGCGGGAGAATCCTACGAGCAGTACTTC. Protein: CASSELAGESYEQYF.

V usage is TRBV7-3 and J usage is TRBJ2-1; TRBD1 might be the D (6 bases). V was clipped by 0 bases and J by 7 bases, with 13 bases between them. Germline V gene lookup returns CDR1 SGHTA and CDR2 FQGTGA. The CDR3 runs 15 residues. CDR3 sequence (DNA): TGTGCCAGCAGCTTAACGTTGGGGACACTAAATGAGCAGTTCTTC. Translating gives CASSLTLGTLNEQFF.

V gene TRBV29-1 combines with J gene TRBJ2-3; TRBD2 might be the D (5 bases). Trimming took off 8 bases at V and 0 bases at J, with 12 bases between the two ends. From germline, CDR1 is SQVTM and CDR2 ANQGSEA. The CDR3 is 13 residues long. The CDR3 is CSYSGESTDTQYF. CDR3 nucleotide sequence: TGCAGCTATTCCGGGGAAAGCACAGATACGCAGTATTTT.